This T cell receptor (beta chain) was recovered during a study of CD8+ T cells in alopecia areata. The study, taken as a whole, reports: Sequencing of scalp samples also includes resident alphabeta T cells from normal skin. Normal scalp showed lower clonality than lesional scalp, especially alopecia totalis/universalis. Whereas mice showed it more clearly, TCR sharing across patients was murkier, possibly because of HLA.

The sequencing template was cDNA reverse transcribed from extracted RNA. The protocol was immunoSEQ multiplex PCR, while the TCRdb copy is restricted to in-frame clones and leaves out a portion. The sample yields about 150,000 clones, 87% seen once. On this clone itself: Antigen unknown.

Germline CDR1 is SGHVS and CDR2 is FQNEAQ. Trimming took off 5 bases at V and 8 bases at J, with 24 bases between the two ends. This CDR3 is built from 16 residues. The chain carries TRBV7-8 and TRBJ1-2; D is unclear. Material: CD8+ T cells sorted from blood, obtained at week 0. This TCR came from a human donor with alopecia areata. Here the CDR3 DNA reads TGTGCCAGCAGCCCCCCACCGGTTTTTCCTCCGCGGGGCTACACCTTC. Protein: CASSPPPVFPPRGYTF.